The 6 T cell receptor beta chains given below trace back to one sample, sequenced in a study of graft-versus-host responses after intestinal transplantation. Their recognized antigens are unknown. Only in-frame clones appear in the TCRdb table, and some are missing; sequencing was by immunoSEQ multiplex PCR. The sample has about 71,000 clones; roughly 87% are singletons. The material was unstimulated CD8+ T cells sorted from spleen or lymph node cells, obtained before intestinal transplant. The receptors originated from a human donor who received an intestinal transplant.

The gene calls are TRBV7-9 and TRBJ2-7; tentatively, D is TRBD2 (5 bases). The germline gives CDR1 SEHNR, CDR2 FQNEAQ (reference sequence). V was shortened by 5 bases and J by 3 bases, with 14 bases between the two germline ends. This CDR3 region has 14 residues. Here the CDR3 reads CASSNFPGNYEQYF. CDR3 coding DNA: TGTGCCAGCAGCAACTTCCCGGGGAACTACGAGCAGTACTTC.

The rearrangement uses TRBV7-9 and TRBJ2-2; 9 nucleotides agree with TRBD2. CDR1 is SEHNR, CDR2 FQNEAQ, per germline (reference sequence). This CDR3 is built from 18 residues. Losses at the gene ends were 5 bases for V and 0 bases for J; bases not matched to a gene: 10. This CDR3 reads CASSTPLVAGANTGELFF. The DNA of the CDR3 is TGTGCCAGCAGCACCCCGTTGGTAGCGGGGGCGAACACCGGGGAGCTGTTTTTT.

V is TRBV11-3 and J is TRBJ2-1; 8 nucleotides agree with TRBD1. The V and J ends lost 5 bases and 7 bases, in that order; junction bases with no gene match: 4. This CDR3 comprises 13 residues. Germline V lookup: CDR1 SGHNT, CDR2 YENEEA. The chain's CDR3 is CASSPGQANEQFF. The CDR3 DNA sequence: TGTGCCAGCAGCCCGGGACAGGCTAATGAGCAGTTCTTC.

V gene TRBV9 combines with J gene TRBJ1-1, with D possibly being TRBD1 (5 bases). Trimming left V 4 bases short and J 4 bases short, with 14 bases between. The CDR3 runs 14 residues. Germline assignment: CDR1 SGDLS and CDR2 YYNGEE. CDR3 amino acids: CASSPTGDGTEAFF. CDR3 nucleotide sequence: TGTGCCAGCAGCCCCACGGGGGATGGCACTGAAGCTTTCTTT. The variable domain in full, with the rest retrieved from reference TRBV9 and TRBJ1-1, is DSGVTQTPKHLITATGQRVTLRCSPRSGDLSVYWYQQSLDQGLQFLIQYYNGEERAKGNILERFSAQQFPDLHSELNLSSLELGDSALYFCASSPTGDGTEAFFGQGTRLTVV.

The genes are TRBV5-1 and TRBJ1-6; 7 positions match TRBD1. CDR3 length: 18 residues. J lost 0 bases, V lost 5 bases, and 11 bases had no gene match. CDR1 SGHRS and CDR2 YFSETQ come from the germline V gene. The CDR3: CASRLATGKSSYNSPLHF. The CDR3 DNA is TGCGCCAGCAGACTTGCGACAGGGAAGAGCTCCTATAATTCACCCCTCCACTTT.

In this sample, this clone turned up once. This chain joins TRBV27 and TRBJ2-7; 8 nucleotides line up with TRBD1. The V and J ends lost 5 bases and 9 bases, in that order; junction bases with no gene match: 12. The CDR3 spans 14 residues. CDR1 is MNHEY, CDR2 SMNVEV, per germline (reference sequence). The CDR3 region is CASSSSGTGFRQYF. The CDR3 DNA sequence: TGTGCCAGCAGTAGCTCCGGGACAGGTTTCCGGCAGTACTTC.